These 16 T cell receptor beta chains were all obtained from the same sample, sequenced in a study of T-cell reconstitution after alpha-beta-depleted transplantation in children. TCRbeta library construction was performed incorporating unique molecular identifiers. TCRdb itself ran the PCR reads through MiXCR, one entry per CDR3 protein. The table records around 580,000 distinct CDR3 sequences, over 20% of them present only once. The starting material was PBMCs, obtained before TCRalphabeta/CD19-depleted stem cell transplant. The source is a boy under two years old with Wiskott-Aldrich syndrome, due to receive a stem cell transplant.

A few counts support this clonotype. CDR3 residues: CASSESGQGDPNTEAFF. DNA of the CDR3: TGTGCCAGCAGTGAATCGGGACAGGGCGATCCGAACACTGAAGCTTTCTTT. The V call is TRBV6-1, the J call TRBJ1-1; 9 bases match TRBD1. This CDR3 is built from 17 residues. Germline values: CDR1 MNHNS, CDR2 SASEGT. With V trimmed by 2 bases and J by 1 base, 8 bases remained unmatched.

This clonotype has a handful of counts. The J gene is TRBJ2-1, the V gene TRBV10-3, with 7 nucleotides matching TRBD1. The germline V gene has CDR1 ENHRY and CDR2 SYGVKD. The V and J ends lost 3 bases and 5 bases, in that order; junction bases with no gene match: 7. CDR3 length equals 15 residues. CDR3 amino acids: CAISDPRTGNNEQFF. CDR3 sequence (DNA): TGTGCCATCAGTGATCCCCGGACAGGTAACAATGAGCAGTTCTTC.

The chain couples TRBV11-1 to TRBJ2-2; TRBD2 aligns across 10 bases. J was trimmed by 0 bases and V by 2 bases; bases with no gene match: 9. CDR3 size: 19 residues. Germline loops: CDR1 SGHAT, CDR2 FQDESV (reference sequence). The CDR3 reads CASSLKRGLAHTNTGELFF. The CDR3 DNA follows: TGTGCCAGCAGCTTAAAAAGGGGACTAGCGCACACGAACACCGGGGAGCTGTTTTTT.

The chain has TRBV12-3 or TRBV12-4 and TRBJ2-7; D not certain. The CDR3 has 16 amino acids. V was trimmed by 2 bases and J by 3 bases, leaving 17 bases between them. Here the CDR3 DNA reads TGTGCCAGCAGTTTAAGAGTGGCAGCTTTACACTACGAGCAGTACTTC. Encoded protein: CASSLRVAALHYEQYF.

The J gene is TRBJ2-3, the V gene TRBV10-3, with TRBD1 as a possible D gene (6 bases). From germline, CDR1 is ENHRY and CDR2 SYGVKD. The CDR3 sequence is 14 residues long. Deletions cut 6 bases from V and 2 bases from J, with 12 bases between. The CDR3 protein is CAISRDTNTDTQYF. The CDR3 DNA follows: TGTGCCATCAGCCGGGACACCAACACAGATACGCAGTATTTT.

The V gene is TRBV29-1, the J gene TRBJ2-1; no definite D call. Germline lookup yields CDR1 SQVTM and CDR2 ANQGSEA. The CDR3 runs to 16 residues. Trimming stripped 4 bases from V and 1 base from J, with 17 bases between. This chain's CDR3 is CSVGTAADFSYNEQFF. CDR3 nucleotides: TGCAGCGTTGGGACCGCGGCAGATTTTTCCTACAATGAGCAGTTCTTC.

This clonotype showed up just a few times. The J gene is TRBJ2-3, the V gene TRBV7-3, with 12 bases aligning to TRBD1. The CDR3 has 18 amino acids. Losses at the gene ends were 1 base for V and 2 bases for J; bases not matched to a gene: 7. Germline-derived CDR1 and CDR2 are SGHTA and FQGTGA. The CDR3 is CASSLKGTGGEHTDTQYF. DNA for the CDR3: TGTGCCAGCAGCTTAAAGGGGACAGGGGGCGAGCACACAGATACGCAGTATTTT.

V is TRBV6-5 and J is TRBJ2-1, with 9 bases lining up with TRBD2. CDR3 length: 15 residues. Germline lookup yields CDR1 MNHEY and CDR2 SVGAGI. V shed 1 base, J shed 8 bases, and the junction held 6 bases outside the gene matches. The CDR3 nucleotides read TGTGCCAGCAGTTACTGGCGCGGGAGGGGGGATGAGCAGTTCTTC. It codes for CASSYWRGRGDEQFF.

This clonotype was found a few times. CDR3: CASSHGQINQPQHF. CDR3 DNA: TGTGCCAGCAGTCACGGACAGATTAATCAGCCCCAGCATTTT. The V gene is TRBV27, the J gene TRBJ1-5; tentatively, D is TRBD1 (6 bases). There are 14 residues in the CDR3. Trimming took 5 bases from V and 4 from J, leaving 12 bases between them. Germline CDR1 MNHEY, CDR2 SMNVEV (reference sequence).

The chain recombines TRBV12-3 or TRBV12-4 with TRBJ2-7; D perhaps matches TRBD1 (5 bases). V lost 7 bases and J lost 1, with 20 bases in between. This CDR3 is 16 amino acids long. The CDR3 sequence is CASTLRLQAPSYEQYF. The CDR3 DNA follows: TGTGCCAGCACGCTAAGGTTACAGGCCCCTTCCTACGAGCAGTACTTC.

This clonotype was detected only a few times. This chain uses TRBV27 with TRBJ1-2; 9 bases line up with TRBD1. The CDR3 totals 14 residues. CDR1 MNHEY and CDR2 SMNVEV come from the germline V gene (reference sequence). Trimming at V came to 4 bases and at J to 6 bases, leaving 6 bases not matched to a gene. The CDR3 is CASSSGQGSHGYTF. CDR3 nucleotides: TGTGCCAGCAGTTCGGGACAGGGCTCACATGGCTACACCTTC.

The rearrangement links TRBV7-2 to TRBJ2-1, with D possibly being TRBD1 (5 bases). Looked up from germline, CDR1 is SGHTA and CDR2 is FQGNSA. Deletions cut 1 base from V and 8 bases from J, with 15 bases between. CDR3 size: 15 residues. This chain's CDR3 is CASSLVPALGDEQFF. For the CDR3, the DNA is TGTGCCAGCAGCTTAGTTCCAGCCCTAGGGGATGAGCAGTTCTTC.

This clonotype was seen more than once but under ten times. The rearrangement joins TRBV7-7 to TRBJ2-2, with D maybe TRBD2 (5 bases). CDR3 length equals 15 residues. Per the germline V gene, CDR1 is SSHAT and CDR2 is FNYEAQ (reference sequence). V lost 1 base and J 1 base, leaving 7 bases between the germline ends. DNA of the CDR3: TGTGCCAGCAGCTTAGTCGAGGGGAACACCGGGGAGCTGTTTTTT. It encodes CASSLVEGNTGELFF.

The CDR3 DNA sequence: TGTGCCATCAGTGATTACGGGAGAAGTGGGGAGACCCAGTACTTC. Its translation is CAISDYGRSGETQYF. The rearrangement uses TRBV10-3 and TRBJ2-5; D perhaps matches TRBD2 (6 bases). The germline gives CDR1 ENHRY, CDR2 SYGVKD. Trimming pared 3 bases from V and 5 bases from J, leaving 16 bases between. The CDR3 sequence is 15 residues long.

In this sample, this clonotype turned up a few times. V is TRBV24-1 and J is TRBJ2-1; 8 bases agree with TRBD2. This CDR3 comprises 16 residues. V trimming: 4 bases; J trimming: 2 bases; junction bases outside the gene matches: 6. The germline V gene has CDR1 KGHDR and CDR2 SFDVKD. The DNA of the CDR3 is TGTGCCACCAGTGACCACAGCGGGAGCACCTACAATGAGCAGTTCTTC. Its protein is CATSDHSGSTYNEQFF.

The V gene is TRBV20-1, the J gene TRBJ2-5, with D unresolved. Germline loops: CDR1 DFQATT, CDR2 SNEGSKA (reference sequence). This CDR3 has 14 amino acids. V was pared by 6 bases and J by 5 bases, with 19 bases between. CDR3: CSAGKIAQGETQYF. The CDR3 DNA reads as TGCAGTGCGGGGAAGATCGCCCAAGGGGAGACCCAGTACTTC.